This T cell receptor beta chain was captured in a study of T cells after yellow fever vaccination. The wider study: Low-cell-number fractions underwent preparation using SMART-Seq v4 Ultra Low Input. Study-wide results and caveats: There was a possibility that FACS-sorted repertoires contained abundant clonotypes contaminating from the bulk population. The CD4 and CD8 compartments had a small share of their clonotypes in common.

5'RACE template switching added a universal primer site and UMIs to TCR cDNA. TCRdb re-derived calls from the 5' RACE reads in MiXCR, one entry per CDR3 protein. The data hold about 63,000 distinct CDR3 sequences, with approximately 8% observed a single time. Notes on this clonotype: What it recognizes is unknown. The junction departs from the called germline gene at one end, perhaps through a read error.

Germline values: CDR1 SGHKS, CDR2 YYEKEE (reference sequence). The CDR3 has 14 amino acids. The rearrangement links TRBV5-5 to TRBJ1-2; D is uncertain. The sequence was collected from a young man who received the YFV17D yellow fever vaccine. This specimen was CD8+ T cells sorted from PBMCs, taken 15 days after the yellow fever booster vaccination. CDR3 protein: CAISLGPHGYGYTF. In DNA, the CDR3 is TGTGCCATCAGCCTTGGGCCCCACGGCTATGGCTACACCTTC.